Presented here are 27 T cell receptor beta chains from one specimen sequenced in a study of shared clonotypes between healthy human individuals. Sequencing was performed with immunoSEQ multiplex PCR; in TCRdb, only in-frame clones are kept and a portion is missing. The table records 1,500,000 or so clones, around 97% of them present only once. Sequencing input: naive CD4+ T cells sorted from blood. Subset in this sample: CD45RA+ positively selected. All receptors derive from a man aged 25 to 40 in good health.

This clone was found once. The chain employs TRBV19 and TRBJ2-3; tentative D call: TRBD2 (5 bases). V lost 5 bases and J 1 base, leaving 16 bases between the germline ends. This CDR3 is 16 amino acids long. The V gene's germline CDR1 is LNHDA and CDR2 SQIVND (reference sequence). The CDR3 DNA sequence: TGTGCCAGTAGTTTCTCCCCCCGGGGAGGCACAGATACGCAGTATTTT. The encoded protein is CASSFSPRGGTDTQYF.

The CDR3 region has the DNA TGTGCCAGCAGTCTCAAACCCGTCGGCACAGATACGCAGTATTTT. Protein product: CASSLKPVGTDTQYF. The V gene is TRBV7-3, the J gene TRBJ2-3; D unclear. The CDR3 covers 15 residues. The V gene lost 6 bases and the J gene lost 1 base, with 14 bases spanning the gap. In germline, CDR1 is SGHTA, CDR2 FQGTGA.

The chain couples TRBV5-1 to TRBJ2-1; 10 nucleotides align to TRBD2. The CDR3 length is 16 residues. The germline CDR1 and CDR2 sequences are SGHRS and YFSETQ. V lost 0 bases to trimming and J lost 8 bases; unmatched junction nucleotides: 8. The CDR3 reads CASSLGHLAGVYEQFF. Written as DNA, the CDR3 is TGCGCCAGCAGCTTGGGTCATCTAGCGGGAGTCTATGAGCAGTTCTTC.

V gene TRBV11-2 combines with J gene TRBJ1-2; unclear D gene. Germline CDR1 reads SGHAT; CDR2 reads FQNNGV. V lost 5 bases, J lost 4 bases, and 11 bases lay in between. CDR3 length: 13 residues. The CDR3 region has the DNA TGTGCCAGCAGCGGCGGTGGAGGCTATGGCTACACCTTC. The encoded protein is CASSGGGGYGYTF.

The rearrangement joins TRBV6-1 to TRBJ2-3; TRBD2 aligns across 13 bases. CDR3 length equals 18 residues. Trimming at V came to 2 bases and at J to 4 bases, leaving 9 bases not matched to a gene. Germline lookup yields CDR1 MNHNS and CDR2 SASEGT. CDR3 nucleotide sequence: TGTGCCAGCAGTGAATCGGGGGGACTAGCGGGATGGTCAGATACGCAGTATTTT. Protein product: CASSESGGLAGWSDTQYF.

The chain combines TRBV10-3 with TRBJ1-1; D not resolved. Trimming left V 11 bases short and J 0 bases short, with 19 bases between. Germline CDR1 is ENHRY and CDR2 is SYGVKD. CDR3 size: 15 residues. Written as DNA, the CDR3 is TGTGCCTCCACGCAAGGGCGGGCGGTGAACACTGAAGCTTTCTTT. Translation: CASTQGRAVNTEAFF.

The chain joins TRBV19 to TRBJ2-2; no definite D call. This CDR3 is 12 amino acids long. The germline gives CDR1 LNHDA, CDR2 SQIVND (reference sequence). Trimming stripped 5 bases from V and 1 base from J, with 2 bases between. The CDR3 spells CASSQNTGELFF. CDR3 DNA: TGTGCCAGTAGTCAGAACACCGGGGAGCTGTTTTTT.

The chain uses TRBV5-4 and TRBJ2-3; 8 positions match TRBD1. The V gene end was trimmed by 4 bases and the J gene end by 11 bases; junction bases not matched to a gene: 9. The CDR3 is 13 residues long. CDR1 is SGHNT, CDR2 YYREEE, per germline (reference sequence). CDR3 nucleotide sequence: TGTGCCAGCAGCGGGACAGGAAGGGAGATGCAGTATTTT. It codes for CASSGTGREMQYF.

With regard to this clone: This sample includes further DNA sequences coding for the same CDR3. In nucleotides, the CDR3 is TGTGCCACCAGCAGAGACCCCGGCGGAACAGATACGCAGTATTTT. Translation gives CATSRDPGGTDTQYF. The chain couples TRBV15 to TRBJ2-3; D not certain. The germline V gene encodes CDR1 LNHNV and CDR2 YYDKDF (reference sequence). CDR3 length: 15 residues. V shed 0 bases and J shed 3 bases, with 10 bases lying between them.

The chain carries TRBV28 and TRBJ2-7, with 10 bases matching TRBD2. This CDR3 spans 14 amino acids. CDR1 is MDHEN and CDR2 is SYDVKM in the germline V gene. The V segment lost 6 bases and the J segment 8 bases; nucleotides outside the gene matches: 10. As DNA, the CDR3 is TGTGCCAGCAGGTTAGCGGGAGGAACATCCAAGCAGTACTTC. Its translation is CASRLAGGTSKQYF.

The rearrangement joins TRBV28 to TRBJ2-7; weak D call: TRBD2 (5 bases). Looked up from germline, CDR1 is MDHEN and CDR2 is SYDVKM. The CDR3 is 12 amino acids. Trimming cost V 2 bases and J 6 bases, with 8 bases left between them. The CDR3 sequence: CASSLRSGEQYF. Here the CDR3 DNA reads TGTGCCAGCAGTTTAAGAAGCGGCGAGCAGTACTTC.

CDR3: CASSPGGVNTEAFF. CDR3 nucleotide sequence: TGTGCCAGCAGCCCAGGGGGCGTGAACACTGAAGCTTTCTTT. The chain couples TRBV7-9 to TRBJ1-1, with 8 nucleotides matching TRBD1. The V gene end was trimmed by 5 bases and the J gene end by 0 bases; junction bases not matched to a gene: 2. Germline CDR1 and CDR2: SEHNR and FQNEAQ (reference sequence). This CDR3 is built from 14 residues.

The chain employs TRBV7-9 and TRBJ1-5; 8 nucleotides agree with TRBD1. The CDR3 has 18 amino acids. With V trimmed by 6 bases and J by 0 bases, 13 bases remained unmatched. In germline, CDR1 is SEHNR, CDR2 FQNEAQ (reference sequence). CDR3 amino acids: CASSTGTGGANSNQPQHF. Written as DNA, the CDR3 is TGTGCCAGCAGTACCGGGACAGGTGGTGCCAATAGCAATCAGCCCCAGCATTTT.

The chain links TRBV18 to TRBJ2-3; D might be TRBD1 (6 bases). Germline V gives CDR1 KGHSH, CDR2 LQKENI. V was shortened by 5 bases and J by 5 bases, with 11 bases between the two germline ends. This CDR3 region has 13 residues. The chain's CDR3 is CASSGYRVDTQYF. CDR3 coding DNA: TGTGCCAGCTCAGGATACAGGGTAGATACGCAGTATTTT.

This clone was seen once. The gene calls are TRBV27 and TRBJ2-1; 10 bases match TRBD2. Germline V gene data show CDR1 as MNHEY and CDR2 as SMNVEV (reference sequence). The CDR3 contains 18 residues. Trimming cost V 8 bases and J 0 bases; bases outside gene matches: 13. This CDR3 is CASSNPPLAGVSYNEQFF. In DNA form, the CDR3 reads TGTGCCAGCTCGAATCCGCCTCTAGCGGGAGTCTCCTACAATGAGCAGTTCTTC.

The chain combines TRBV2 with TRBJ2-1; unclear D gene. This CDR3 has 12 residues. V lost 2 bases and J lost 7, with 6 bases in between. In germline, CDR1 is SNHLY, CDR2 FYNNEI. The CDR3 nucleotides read TGTGCCAGCAGTGAAAGAAGGAATGAGCAGTTCTTC. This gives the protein CASSERRNEQFF.

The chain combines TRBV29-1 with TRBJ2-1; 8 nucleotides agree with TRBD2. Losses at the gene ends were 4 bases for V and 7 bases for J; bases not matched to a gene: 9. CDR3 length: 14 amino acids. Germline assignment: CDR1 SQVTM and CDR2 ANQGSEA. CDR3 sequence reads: CSVASGSSVNEQFF. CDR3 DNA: TGCAGCGTTGCAAGCGGGAGTTCGGTAAATGAGCAGTTCTTC.

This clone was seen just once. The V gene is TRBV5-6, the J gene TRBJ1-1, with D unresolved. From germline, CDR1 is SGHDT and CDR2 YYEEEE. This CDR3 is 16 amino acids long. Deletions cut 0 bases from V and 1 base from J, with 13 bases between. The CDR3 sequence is CASSLEVGSGNTEAFF. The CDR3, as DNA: TGTGCCAGCAGCTTGGAAGTCGGGAGTGGGAACACTGAAGCTTTCTTT.

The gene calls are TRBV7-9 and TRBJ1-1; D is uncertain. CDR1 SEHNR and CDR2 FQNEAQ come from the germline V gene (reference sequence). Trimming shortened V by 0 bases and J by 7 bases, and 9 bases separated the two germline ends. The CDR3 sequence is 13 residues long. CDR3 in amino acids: CASSLAETVEAFF. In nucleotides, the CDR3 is TGTGCCAGCAGCTTAGCGGAGACTGTTGAAGCTTTCTTT. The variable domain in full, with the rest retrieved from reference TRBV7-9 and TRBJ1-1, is DTGVSQNPRHKITKRGQNVTFRCDPISEHNRLYWYRQTLGQGPEFLTYFQNEAQLEKSRLLSDRFSAERPKGSFSTLEIQRTEQGDSAMYLCASSLAETVEAFFGQGTRLTVV.

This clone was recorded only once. The CDR3: CAWSVAWTEAFF. For the CDR3, the DNA is TGTGCCTGGAGTGTAGCGTGGACTGAAGCTTTCTTT. J is TRBJ1-1 and V is TRBV30; the D is unclear. Trimming stripped 0 bases from V and 5 bases from J, with 7 bases between. Germline V gives CDR1 GTSNPN, CDR2 SVGIG (reference sequence). The length of the CDR3 is 12 residues.

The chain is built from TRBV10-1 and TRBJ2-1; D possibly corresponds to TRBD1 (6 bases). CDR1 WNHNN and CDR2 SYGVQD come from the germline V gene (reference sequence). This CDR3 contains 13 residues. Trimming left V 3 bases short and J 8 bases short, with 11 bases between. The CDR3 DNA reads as TGCGCCAGCAGTGACGGGACATGGGATGAGCAGTTCTTC. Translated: CASSDGTWDEQFF.

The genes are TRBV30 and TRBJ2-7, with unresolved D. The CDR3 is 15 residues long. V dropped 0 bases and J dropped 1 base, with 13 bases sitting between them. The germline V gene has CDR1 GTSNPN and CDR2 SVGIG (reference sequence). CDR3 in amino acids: CAWSVRASHSYEQYF. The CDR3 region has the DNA TGTGCCTGGAGTGTACGGGCCTCACATTCCTACGAGCAGTACTTC.

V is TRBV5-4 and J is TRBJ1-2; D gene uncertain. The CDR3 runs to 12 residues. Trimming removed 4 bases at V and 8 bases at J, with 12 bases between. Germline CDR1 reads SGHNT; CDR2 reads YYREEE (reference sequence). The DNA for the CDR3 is TGTGCCAGCAGCCTTGAGGGAAAGGGCTACACCTTC. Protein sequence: CASSLEGKGYTF.

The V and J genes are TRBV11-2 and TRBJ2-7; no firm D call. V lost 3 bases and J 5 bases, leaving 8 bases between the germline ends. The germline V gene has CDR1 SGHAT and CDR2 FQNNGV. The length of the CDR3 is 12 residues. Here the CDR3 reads CASSFLSHEQYF. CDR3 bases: TGTGCCAGCAGCTTTTTATCCCACGAGCAGTACTTC.

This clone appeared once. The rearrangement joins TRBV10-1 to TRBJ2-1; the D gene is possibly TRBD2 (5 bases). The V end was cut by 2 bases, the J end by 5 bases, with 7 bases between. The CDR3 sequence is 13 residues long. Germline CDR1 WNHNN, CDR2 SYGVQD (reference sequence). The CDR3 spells CASSEPGDNEQFF. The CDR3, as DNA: TGCGCCAGCAGTGAGCCCGGGGACAATGAGCAGTTCTTC.

In DNA form, the CDR3 reads TGCAGCGTTCGAACAGGGGTTTCCTACAATGAGCAGTTCTTC. Amino acids: CSVRTGVSYNEQFF. The chain employs TRBV29-1 and TRBJ2-1, with TRBD1 matching over 7 bases. CDR1 SQVTM and CDR2 ANQGSEA come from the germline V gene. The CDR3 sequence is 14 residues long. The J segment lost 1 base and the V segment lost 5 bases, leaving 5 bases of the junction unmatched.

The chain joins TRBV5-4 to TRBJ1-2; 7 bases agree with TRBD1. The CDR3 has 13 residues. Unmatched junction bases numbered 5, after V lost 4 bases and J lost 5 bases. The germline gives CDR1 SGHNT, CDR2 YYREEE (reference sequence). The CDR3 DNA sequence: TGTGCCAGCAGCCTGGGGACAGAGTATGGCTACACCTTC. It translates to CASSLGTEYGYTF.